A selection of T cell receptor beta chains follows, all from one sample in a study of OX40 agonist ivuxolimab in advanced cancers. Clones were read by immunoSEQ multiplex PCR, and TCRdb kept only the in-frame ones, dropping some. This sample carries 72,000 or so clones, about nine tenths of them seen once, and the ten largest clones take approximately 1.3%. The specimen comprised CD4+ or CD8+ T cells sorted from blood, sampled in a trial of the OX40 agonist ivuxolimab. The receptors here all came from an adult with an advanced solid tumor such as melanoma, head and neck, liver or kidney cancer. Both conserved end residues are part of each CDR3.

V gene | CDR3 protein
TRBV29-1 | CSVKLAESTDTQYF
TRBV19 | CASRGDGGSNTEAFF
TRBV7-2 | CASSLGGRGGGAGELFF
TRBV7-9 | CASSSSLRGPLYGYTF
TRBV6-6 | CASRRTGEFNQPQHF
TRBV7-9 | CASSSKPGLTNEKLFF
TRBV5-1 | CASSLGLREGPGETQYF
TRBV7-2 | CASGRDRSYEQYF
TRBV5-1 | CASSATTGVKEKLFF
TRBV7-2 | CASSFPRYEQYF
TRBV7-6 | CASSLGDILQETQYF
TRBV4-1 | CASSQDRTGSGYTF
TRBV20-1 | CSAAGGSEQFF
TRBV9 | CASSVGGRETEAFF
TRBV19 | CASSPGPSVTAQHF
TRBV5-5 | CASSLWGYTGELFF
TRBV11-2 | CASSLGSVDTGELFF
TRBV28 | CASSLPQPTEAFF
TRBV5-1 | CASSLAGPKGGGELFF
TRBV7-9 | CASSRLVGDGTDTQYF
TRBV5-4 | CASSLAGAGRGNTEAFF
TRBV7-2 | CASSLTALTYNEQFF
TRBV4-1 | CASSRQGQGNTEAFF
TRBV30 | CAWSVGGTGGRRHGQFF
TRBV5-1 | CASGPDRARNYGYTF
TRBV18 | CASSPWIGDQETQYF
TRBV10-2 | CASNSGLAGADTQYF
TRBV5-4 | CASSPAASGRGVNEQFF